This T cell receptor (beta chain) was profiled in a study of T cell responses to AZD1222 COVID-19 vaccine. Repertoires were generated with immunoSEQ multiplex PCR, while TCRdb's copy carries only in-frame clones and drops some. This sample has about 97,000 clones; more than 85% occur once, and the top ten carry 6% to 8%. This CDR3 spans 20 amino acids. Germline loops: CDR1 KGHDR, CDR2 SFDVKD. Trimming took 5 bases from V and 0 from J; bases not matched to a gene: 16. General study results and limits: The donor group comprised mostly white British people and more females; the analysis possibly underestimated clonal diversity.

On this clone: The antigen remains unidentified.

This specimen was peripheral blood, taken on day 0 of AZD1222 vaccination. The chain joins TRBV24-1 to TRBJ2-3; 10 nucleotides match TRBD2. The source of this sequence is an adult in good health. Here the CDR3 reads CATSARGSGGPRASTDTQYF. The CDR3 DNA is TGTGCCACCAGTGCCCGGGGTAGCGGGGGGCCTAGAGCTAGCACAGATACGCAGTATTTT.